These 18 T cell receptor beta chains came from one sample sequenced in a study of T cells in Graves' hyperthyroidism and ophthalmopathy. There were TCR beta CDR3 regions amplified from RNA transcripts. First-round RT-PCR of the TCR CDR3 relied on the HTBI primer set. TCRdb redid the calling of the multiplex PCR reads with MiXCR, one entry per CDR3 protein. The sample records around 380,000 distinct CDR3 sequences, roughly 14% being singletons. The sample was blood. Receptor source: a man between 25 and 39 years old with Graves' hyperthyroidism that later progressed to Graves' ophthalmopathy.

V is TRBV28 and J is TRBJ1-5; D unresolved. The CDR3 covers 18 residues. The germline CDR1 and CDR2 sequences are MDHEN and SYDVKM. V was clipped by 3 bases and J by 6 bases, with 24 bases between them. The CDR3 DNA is TGTGCCAGCAGTTTCTGGATATCGGCCGTGGGATCGGGTCAGCCCCAGCATTTT. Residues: CASSFWISAVGSGQPQHF.

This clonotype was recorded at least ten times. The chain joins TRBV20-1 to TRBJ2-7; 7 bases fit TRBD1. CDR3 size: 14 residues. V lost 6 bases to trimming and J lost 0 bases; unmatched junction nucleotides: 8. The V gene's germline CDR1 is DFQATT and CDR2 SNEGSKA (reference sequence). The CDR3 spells CSANKQGSSYEQYF. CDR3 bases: TGCAGTGCCAATAAACAGGGGAGCTCCTACGAGCAGTACTTC.

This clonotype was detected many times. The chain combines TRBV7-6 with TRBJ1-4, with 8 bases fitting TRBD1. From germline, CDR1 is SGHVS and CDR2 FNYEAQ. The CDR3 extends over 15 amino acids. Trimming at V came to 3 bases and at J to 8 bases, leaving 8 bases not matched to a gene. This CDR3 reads CASSFETGVREKLFF. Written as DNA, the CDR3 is TGTGCCAGCAGCTTTGAGACAGGGGTCAGGGAAAAACTGTTTTTT.

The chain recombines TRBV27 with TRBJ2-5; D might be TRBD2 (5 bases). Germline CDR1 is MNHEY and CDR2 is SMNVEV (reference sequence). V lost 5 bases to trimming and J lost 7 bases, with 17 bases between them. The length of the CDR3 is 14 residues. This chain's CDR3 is CASSTLDSPGTQYF. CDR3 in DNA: TGTGCCAGCAGTACCCTGGACTCGCCGGGGACCCAGTACTTC.

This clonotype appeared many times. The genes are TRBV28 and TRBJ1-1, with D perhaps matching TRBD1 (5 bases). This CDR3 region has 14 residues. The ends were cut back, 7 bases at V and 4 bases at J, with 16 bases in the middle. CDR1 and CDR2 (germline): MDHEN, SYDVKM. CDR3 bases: TGTGCCAGCACCCTGCCGGGACGGGGCACTGAAGCTTTCTTT. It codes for CASTLPGRGTEAFF.

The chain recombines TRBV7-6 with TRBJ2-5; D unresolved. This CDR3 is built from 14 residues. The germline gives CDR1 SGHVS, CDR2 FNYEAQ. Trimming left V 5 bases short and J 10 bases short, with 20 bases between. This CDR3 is CASSPLAKKGNQYF. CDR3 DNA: TGTGCCAGCAGCCCCCTCGCAAAGAAAGGGAACCAGTACTTC.

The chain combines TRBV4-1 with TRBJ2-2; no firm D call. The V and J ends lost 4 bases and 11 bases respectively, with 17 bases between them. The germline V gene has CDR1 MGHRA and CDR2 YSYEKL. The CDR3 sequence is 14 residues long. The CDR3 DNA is TGCGCCAGCAGCCCCTTGACTGGCCCTAGTGAGCTGTTTTTT. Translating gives CASSPLTGPSELFF.

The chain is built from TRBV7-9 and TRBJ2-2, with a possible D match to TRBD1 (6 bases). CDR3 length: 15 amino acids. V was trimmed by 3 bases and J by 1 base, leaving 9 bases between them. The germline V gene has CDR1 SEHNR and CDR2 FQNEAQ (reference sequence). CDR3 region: CASSFIQGNTGELFF. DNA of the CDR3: TGTGCCAGCAGCTTCATACAGGGGAACACCGGGGAGCTGTTTTTT.

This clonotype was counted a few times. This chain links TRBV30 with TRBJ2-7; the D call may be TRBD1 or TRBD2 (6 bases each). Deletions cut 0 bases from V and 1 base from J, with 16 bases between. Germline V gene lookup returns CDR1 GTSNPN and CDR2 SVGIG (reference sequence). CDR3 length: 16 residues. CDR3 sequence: CAWSVKSGAPSYEQYF. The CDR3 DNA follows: TGTGCCTGGAGTGTAAAGTCGGGGGCCCCTTCCTACGAGCAGTACTTC.

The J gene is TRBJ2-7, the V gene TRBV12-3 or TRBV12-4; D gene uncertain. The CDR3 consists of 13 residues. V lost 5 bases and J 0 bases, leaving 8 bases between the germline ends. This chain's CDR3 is CASSAPGSYEQYF. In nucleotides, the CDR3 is TGTGCCAGCAGTGCGCCAGGCTCCTACGAGCAGTACTTC.

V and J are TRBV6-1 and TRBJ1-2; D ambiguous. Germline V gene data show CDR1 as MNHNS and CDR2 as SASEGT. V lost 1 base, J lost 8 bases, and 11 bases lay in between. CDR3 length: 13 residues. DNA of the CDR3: TGTGCCAGCAGTGAAGTGGGGTCCTGGGGCTACACCTTC. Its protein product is CASSEVGSWGYTF.

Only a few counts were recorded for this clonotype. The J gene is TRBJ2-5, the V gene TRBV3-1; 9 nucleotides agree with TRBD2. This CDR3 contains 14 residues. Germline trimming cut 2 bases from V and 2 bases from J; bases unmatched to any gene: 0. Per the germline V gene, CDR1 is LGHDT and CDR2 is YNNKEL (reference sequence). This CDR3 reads CASSQLAGQETQYF. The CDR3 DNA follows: TGTGCCAGCAGCCAACTAGCGGGGCAAGAGACCCAGTACTTC.

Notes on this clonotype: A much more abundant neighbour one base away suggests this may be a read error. CDR3 in amino acids: CSVQDDRQETQYF. For the CDR3, the DNA is TGCAGCGTTCAAGATGACAGGCAAGAGACCCAGTACTTC. The chain recombines TRBV29-1 with TRBJ2-5, with D perhaps matching TRBD1 (6 bases). CDR3 size: 13 residues. The germline V gene has CDR1 SQVTM and CDR2 ANQGSEA.

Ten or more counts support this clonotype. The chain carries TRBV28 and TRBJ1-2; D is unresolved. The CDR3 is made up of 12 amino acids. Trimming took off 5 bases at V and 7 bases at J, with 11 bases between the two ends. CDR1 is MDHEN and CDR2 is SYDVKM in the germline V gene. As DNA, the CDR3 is TGTGCCAGCAGTGACACTACCCGTGGCTACACCTTC. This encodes CASSDTTRGYTF.

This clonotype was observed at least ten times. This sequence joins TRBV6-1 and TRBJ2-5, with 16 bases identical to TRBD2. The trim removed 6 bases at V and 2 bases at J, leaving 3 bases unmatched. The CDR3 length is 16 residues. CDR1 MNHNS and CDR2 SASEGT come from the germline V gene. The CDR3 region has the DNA TGTGCCAGCAGACCGGGACTAGCGGGGGGGCAAGAGACCCAGTACTTC. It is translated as CASRPGLAGGQETQYF.

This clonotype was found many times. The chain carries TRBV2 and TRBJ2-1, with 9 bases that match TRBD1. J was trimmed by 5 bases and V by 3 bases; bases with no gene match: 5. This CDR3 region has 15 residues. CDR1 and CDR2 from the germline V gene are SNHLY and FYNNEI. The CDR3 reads CASSEGQGQHNEQFF. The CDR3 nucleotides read TGTGCCAGCAGTGAGGGACAGGGTCAACACAATGAGCAGTTCTTC.

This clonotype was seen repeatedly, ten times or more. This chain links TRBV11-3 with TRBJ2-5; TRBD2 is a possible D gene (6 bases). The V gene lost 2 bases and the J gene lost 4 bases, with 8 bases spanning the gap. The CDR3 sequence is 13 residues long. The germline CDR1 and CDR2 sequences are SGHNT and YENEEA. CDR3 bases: TGTGCCAGCAGCTTACGGGGAGGAGAGACCCAGTACTTC. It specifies CASSLRGGETQYF.

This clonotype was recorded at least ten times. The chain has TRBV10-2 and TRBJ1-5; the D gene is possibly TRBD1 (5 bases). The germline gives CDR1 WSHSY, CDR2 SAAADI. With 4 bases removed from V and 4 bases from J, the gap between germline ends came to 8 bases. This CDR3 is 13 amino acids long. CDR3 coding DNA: TGCGCCAGCAGTGGGGCAGGGAATCAGCCCCAGCATTTT. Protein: CASSGAGNQPQHF.